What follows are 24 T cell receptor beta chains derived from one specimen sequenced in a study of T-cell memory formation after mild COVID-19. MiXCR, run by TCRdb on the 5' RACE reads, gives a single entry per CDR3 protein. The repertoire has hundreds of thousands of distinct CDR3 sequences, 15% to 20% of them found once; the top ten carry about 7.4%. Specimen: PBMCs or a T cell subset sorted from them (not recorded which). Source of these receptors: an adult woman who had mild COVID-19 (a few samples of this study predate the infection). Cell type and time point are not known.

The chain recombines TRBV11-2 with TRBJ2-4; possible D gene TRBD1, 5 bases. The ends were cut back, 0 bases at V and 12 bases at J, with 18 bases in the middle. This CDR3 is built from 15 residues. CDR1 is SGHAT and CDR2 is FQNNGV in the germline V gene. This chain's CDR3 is CASSLESGTGAAQYF. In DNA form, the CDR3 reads TGTGCCAGCAGCTTAGAATCGGGTACAGGCGCAGCTCAGTACTTC.

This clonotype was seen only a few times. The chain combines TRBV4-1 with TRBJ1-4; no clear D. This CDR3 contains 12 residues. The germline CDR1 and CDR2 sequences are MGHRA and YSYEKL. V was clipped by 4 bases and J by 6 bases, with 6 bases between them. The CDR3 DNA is TGCGCCAGCAGCCCCCGGGATGAAAAACTGTTTTTT. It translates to CASSPRDEKLFF.

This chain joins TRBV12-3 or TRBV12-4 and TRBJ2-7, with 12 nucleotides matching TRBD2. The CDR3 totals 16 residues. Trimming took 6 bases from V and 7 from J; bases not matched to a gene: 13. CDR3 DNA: TGTGCCAGCAGCCCGGGACTAGCGGGTCAACTGGGGGAGCAGTACTTC. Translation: CASSPGLAGQLGEQYF.

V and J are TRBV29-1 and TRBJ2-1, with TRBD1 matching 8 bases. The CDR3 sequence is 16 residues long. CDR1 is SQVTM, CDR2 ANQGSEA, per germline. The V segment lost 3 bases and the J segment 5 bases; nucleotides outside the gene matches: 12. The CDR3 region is CSVDGIWGQAHNEQFF. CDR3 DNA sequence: TGCAGCGTTGATGGTATTTGGGGACAGGCCCACAATGAGCAGTTCTTC.

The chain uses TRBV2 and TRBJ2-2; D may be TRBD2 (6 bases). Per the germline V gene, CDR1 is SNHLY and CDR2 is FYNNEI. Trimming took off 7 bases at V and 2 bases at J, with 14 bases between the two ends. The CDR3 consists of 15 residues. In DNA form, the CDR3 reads TGTGCCAGCAAGGCGGAGGGTCCAAACACCGGGGAGCTGTTTTTT. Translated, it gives CASKAEGPNTGELFF.

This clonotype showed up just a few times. CDR3 residues: CASGKTGTGSYEQYF. CDR3 coding DNA: TGTGCCAGCGGGAAGACCGGGACGGGTTCCTACGAGCAGTACTTC. The chain uses TRBV12-3 or TRBV12-4 and TRBJ2-7; D is tentatively TRBD1 or TRBD2 (5 bases each). The CDR3 is 15 amino acids. V lost 8 bases, J lost 1 base, and 18 bases lay in between.

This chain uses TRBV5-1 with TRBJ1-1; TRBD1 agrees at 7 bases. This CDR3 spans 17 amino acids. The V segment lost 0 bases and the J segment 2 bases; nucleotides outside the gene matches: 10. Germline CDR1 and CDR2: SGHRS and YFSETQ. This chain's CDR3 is CASSLEGTARSNTEAFF. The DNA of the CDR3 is TGCGCCAGCAGCTTGGAGGGGACAGCGCGGAGTAACACTGAAGCTTTCTTT.

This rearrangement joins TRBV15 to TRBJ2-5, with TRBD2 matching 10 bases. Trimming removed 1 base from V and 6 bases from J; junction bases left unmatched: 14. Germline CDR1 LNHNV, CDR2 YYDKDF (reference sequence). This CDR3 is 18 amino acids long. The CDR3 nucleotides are TGTGCCACCAGCAGAGTGCGTCTAGCGGGAGTTCAATGGCAGACCCAGTACTTC. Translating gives CATSRVRLAGVQWQTQYF.

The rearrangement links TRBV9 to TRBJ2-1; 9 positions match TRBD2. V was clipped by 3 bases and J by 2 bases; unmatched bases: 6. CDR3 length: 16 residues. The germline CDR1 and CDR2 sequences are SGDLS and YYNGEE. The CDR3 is CASSANSGGPYNEQFF. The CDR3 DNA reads TGTGCCAGCAGCGCTAATAGCGGGGGACCCTACAATGAGCAGTTCTTC. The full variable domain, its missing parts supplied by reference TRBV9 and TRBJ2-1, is DSGVTQTPKHLITATGQRVTLRCSPRSGDLSVYWYQQSLDQGLQFLIQYYNGEERAKGNILERFSAQQFPDLHSELNLSSLELGDSALYFCASSANSGGPYNEQFFGPGTRLTVL.

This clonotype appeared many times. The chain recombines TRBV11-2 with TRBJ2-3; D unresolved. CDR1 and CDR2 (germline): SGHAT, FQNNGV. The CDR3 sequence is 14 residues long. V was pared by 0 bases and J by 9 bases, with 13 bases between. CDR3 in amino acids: CASSLDRLVPTQYF. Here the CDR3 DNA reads TGTGCCAGCAGCTTAGATCGGCTAGTTCCAACGCAGTATTTT.

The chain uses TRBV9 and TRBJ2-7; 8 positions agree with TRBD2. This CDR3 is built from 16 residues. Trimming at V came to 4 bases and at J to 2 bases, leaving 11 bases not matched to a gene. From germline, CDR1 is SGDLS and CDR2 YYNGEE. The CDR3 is CASSPLAGPSAYEQYF. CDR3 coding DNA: TGTGCCAGCAGCCCCTTAGCGGGACCCAGCGCCTACGAGCAGTACTTC.

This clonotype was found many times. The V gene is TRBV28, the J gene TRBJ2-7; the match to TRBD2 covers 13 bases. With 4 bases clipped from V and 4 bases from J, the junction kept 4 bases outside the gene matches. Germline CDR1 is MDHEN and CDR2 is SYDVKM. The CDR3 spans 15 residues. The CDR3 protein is CASSSGTSGVYEQYF. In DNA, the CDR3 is TGTGCCAGCAGTTCTGGGACTAGCGGGGTATACGAGCAGTACTTC.

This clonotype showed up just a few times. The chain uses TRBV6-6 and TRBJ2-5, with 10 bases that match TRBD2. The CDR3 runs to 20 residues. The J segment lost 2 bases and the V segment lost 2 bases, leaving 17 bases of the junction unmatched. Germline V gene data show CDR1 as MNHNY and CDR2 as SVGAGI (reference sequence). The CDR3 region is CASSYPADPSGSNLQETQYF. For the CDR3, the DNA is TGTGCCAGCAGTTACCCGGCAGACCCTAGCGGGAGTAACCTACAAGAGACCCAGTACTTC.

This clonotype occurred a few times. CDR3 sequence (DNA): TGTGCCATCAGTGGGCTGCCGGGCACAGATACGCAGTATTTT. Amino acid sequence: CAISGLPGTDTQYF. The V call is TRBV10-3, the J call TRBJ2-3; D is uncertain. The CDR3 is 14 residues long. CDR1 ENHRY and CDR2 SYGVKD come from the germline V gene. V lost 4 bases and J lost 1, with 9 bases in between.

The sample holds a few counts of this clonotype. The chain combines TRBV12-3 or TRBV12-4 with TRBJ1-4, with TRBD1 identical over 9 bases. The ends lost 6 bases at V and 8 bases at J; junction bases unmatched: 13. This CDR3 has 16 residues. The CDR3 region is CASSRTLGQGGEKLFF. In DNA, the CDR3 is TGTGCCAGCAGCCGTACACTGGGACAGGGAGGCGAAAAACTGTTTTTT.

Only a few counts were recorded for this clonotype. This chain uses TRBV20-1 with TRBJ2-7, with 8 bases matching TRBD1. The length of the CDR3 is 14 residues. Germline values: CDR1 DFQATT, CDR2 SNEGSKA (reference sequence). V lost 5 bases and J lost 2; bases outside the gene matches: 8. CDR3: CSALGQDWAYEQYF. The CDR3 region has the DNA TGCAGTGCTTTGGGACAGGACTGGGCCTACGAGCAGTACTTC.

CDR3 region: CASSPLRGGENTIYF. The DNA for the CDR3 is TGTGCCAGCAGCCCACTTCGGGGAGGAGAAAACACCATATATTTT. This chain links TRBV7-2 with TRBJ1-3; D not certain. The germline V gene has CDR1 SGHTA and CDR2 FQGNSA. V lost 5 bases, J lost 6 bases, and 17 bases lay in between. The CDR3 has 15 residues.

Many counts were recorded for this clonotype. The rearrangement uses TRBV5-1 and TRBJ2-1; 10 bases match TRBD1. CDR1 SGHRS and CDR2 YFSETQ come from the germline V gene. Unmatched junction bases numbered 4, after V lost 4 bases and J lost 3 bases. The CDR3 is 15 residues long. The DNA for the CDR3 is TGCGCCAGCAGCCCCCGGACAGGGGGCTACAATGAGCAGTTCTTC. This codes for CASSPRTGGYNEQFF. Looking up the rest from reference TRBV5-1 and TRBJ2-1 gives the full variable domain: KAGVTQTPRYLIKTRGQQVTLSCSPISGHRSVSWYQQTPGQGLQFLFEYFSETQRNKGNFPGRFSGRQFSNSRSEMNVSTLELGDSALYLCASSPRTGGYNEQFFGPGTRLTVL.

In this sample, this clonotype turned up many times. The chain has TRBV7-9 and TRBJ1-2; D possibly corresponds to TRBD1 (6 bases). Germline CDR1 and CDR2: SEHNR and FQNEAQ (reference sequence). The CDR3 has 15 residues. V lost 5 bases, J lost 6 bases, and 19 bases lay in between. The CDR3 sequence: CASSPPTGKYNGYTF. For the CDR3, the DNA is TGTGCCAGCAGCCCCCCCACAGGGAAATATAATGGCTACACCTTC.

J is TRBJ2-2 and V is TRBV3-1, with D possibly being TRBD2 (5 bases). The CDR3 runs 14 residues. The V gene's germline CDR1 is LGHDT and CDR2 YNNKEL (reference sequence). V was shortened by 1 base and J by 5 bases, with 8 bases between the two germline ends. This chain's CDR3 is CASSQGTETGELFF. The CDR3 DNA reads TGTGCCAGCAGCCAAGGGACTGAAACCGGGGAGCTGTTTTTT. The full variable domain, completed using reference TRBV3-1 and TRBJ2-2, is DTAVSQTPKYLVTQMGNDKSIKCEQNLGHDTMYWYKQDSKKFLKIMFSYNNKELIINETVPNRFSPKSPDKAHLNLHINSLELGDSAVYFCASSQGTETGELFFGEGSRLTVL.

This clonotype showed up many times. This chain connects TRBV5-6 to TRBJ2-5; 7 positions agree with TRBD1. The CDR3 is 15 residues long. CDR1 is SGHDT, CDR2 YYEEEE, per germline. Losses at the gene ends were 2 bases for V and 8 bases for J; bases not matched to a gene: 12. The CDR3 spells CASSLLTGQQRTQYF. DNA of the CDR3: TGTGCCAGCAGCTTACTTACGGGACAGCAAAGAACCCAGTACTTC.

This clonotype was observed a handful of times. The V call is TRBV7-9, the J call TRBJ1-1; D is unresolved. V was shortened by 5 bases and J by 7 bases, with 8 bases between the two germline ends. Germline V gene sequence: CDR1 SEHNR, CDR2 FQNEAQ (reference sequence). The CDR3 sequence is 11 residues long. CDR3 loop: CASSHSGEAFF. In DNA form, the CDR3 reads TGTGCCAGCAGCCATTCGGGTGAAGCTTTCTTT.

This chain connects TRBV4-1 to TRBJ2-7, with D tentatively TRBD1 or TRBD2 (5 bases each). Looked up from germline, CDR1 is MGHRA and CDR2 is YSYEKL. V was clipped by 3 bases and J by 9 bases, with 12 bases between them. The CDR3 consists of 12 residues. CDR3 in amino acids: CASSHQPGPQYF. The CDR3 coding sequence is TGCGCCAGCAGCCATCAGCCGGGACCGCAGTACTTC.

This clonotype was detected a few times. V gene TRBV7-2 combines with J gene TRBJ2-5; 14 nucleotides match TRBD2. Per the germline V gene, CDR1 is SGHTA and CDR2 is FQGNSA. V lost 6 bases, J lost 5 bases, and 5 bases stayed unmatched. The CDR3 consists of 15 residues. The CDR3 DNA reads TGTGCCAGCAGTCTCAGACTAGCGGGAGGGGAGACCCAGTACTTC. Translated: CASSLRLAGGETQYF.